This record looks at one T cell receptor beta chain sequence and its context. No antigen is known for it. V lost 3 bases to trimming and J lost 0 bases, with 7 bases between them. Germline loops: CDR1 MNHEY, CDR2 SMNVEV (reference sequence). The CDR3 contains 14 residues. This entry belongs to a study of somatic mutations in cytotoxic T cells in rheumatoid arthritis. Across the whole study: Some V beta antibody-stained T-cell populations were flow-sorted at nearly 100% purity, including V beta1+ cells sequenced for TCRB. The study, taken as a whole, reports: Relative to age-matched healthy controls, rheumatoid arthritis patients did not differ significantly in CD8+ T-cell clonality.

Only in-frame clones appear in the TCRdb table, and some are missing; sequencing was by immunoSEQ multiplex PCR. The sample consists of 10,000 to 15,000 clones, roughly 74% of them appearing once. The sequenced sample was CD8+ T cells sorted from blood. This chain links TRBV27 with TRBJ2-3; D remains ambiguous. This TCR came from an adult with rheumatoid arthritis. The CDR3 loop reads CASSFLTSTDTQYF. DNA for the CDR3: TGTGCCAGCAGTTTCCTTACTAGCACAGATACGCAGTATTTT.